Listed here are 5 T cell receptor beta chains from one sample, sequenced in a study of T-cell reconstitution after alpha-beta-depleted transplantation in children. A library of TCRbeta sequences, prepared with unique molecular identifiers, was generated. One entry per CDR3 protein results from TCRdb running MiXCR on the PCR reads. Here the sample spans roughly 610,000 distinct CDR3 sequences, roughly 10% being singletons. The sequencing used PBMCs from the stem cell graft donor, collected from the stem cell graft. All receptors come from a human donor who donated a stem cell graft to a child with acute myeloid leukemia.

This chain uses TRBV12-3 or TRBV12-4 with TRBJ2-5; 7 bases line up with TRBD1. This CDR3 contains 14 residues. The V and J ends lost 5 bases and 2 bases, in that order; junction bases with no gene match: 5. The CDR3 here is CASSRQGPQETQYF. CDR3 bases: TGTGCCAGCAGTCGACAGGGCCCTCAAGAGACCCAGTACTTC.

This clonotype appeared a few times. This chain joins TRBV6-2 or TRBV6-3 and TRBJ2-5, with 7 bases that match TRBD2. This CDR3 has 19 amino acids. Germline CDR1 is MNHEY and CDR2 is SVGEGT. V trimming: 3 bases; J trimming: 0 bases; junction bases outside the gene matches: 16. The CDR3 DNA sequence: TGTGCCAGCAGTTATCCGGGGACTCGGGTAGCGGGTTACCAAGAGACCCAGTACTTC. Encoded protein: CASSYPGTRVAGYQETQYF.

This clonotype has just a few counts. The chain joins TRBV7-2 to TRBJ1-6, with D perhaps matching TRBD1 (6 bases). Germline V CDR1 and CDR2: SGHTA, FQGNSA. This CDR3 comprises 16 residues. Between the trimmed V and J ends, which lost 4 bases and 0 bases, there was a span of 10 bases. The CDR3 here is CASSSRGSSYNSPLHF. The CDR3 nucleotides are TGTGCCAGCAGCTCCAGGGGAAGCTCCTATAATTCACCCCTCCACTTT.

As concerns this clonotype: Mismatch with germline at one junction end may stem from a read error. The CDR3 DNA sequence: TGTGCCAGCAGTTACTCTGACAGGCTTGAAGCTTTTTTT. This translates into CASSYSDRLEAFF. The chain employs TRBV6-5 and TRBJ1-1; a possible D gene is TRBD1 (6 bases). Germline CDR1 is MNHEY and CDR2 is SVGAGI. This CDR3 spans 13 amino acids.

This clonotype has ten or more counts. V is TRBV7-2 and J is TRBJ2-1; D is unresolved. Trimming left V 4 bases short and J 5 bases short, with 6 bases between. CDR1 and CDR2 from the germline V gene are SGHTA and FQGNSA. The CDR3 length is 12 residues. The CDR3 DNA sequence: TGTGCCAGCAGCTCACAGAACAATGAGCAGTTCTTC. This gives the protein CASSSQNNEQFF. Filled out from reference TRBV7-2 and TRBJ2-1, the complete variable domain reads GAGVSQSPSNKVTEKGKDVELRCDPISGHTALYWYRQSLGQGLEFLIYFQGNSAPDKSGLPSDRFSAERTGGSVSTLTIQRTQQEDSAVYLCASSSQNNEQFFGPGTRLTVL.